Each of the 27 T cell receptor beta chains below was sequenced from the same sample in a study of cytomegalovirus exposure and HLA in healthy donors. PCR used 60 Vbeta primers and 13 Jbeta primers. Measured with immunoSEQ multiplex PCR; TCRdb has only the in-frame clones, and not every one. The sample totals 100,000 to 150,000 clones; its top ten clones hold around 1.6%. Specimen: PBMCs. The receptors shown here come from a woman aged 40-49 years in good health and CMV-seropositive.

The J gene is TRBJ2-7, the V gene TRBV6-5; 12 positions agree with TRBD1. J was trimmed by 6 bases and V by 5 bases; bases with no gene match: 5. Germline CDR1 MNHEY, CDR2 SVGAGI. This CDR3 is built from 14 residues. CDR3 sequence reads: CASSTRDRGREQYF. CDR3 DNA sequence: TGTGCCAGCAGTACCCGGGACAGGGGGCGCGAGCAGTACTTC.

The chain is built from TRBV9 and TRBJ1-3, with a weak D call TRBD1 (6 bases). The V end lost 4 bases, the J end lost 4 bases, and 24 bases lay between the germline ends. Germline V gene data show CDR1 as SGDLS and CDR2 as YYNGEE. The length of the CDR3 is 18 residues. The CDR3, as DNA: TGTGCCAGCAGCACGGGGGGCGGCCCCCCTCGACGAGGAAACACCATATATTTT. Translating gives CASSTGGGPPRRGNTIYF.

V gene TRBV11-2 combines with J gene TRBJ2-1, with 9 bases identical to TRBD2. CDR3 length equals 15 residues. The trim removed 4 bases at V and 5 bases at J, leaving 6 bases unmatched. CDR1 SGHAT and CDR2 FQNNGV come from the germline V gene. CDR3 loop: CASSSLSGSDNEQFF. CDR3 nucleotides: TGTGCCAGCAGCTCACTTAGCGGGAGCGACAATGAGCAGTTCTTC.

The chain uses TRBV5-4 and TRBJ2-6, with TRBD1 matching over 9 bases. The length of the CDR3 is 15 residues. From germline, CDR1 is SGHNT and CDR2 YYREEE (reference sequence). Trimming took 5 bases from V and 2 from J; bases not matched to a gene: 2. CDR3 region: CASRQGAPGANVLTF. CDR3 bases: TGTGCCAGCAGACAGGGGGCGCCTGGGGCCAACGTCCTGACTTTC.

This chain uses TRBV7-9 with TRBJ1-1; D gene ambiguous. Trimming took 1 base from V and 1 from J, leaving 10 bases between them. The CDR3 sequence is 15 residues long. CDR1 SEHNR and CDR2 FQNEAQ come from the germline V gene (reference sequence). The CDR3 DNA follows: TGTGCCAGCAGCTTAGAAGGCGGGAGGAACACTGAAGCTTTCTTT. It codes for CASSLEGGRNTEAFF.

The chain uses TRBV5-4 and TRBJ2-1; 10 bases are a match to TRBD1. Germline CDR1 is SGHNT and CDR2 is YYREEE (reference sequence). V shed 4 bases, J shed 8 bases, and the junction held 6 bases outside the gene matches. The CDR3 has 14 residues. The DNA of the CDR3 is TGTGCCAGCAGCCCGTGGACAGGGGGGGATGAGCAGTTCTTC. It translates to CASSPWTGGDEQFF.

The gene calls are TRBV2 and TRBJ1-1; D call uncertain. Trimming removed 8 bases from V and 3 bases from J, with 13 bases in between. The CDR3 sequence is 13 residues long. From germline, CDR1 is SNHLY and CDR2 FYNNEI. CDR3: CASLGPLYTEAFF. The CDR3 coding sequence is TGTGCCAGCCTGGGCCCCCTCTACACTGAAGCTTTCTTT. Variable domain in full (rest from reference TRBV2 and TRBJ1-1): EPEVTQTPSHQVTQMGQEVILRCVPISNHLYFYWYRQILGQKVEFLVSFYNNEISEKSEIFDDQFSVERPDGSNFTLKIRSTKLEDSAMYFCASLGPLYTEAFFGQGTRLTVV.

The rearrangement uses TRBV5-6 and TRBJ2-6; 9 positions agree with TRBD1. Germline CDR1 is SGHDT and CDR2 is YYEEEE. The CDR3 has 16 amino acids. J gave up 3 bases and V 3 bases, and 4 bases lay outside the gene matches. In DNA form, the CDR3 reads TGTGCCAGCAGCTACACAGGGGGCAATGGGGCCAACGTCCTGACTTTC. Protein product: CASSYTGGNGANVLTF.

The CDR3 sequence is CASSIDFTGTRSYEQYF. The CDR3, as DNA: TGTGCCAGTAGTATAGATTTTACCGGGACTAGGTCCTACGAGCAGTACTTC. The gene calls are TRBV19 and TRBJ2-7, with 8 nucleotides matching TRBD2. Germline CDR1 reads LNHDA; CDR2 reads SQIVND (reference sequence). This CDR3 contains 17 residues. V was pared by 0 bases and J by 1 base, with 8 bases of the junction left unmatched.

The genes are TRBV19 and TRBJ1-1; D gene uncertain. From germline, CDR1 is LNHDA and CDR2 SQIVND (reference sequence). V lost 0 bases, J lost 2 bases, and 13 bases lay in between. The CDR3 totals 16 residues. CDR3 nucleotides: TGTGCCAGTAGTATAGATCACGGGATACTTAACACTGAAGCTTTCTTT. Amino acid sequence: CASSIDHGILNTEAFF.

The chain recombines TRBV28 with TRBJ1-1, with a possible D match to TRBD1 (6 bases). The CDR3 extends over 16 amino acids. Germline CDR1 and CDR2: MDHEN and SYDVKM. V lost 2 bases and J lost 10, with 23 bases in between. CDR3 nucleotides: TGTGCCAGCAGTTTAGCTGGGTCAGGGGAAGGGGTGGGAGCTTTCTTT. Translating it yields CASSLAGSGEGVGAFF.

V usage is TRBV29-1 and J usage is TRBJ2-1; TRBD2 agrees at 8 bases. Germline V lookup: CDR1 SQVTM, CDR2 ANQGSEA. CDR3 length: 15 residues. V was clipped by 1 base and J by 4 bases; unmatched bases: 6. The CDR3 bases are TGCAGCGTTGAAGGTAAACTAGCGGTATACAATGAGCAGTTCTTC. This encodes CSVEGKLAVYNEQFF.

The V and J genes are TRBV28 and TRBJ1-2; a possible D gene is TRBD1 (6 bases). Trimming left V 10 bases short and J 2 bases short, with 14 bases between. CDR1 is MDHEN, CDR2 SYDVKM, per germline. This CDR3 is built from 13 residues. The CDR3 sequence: CATLLRGNYGYTF. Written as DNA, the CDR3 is TGTGCCACCTTATTAAGGGGGAACTATGGCTACACCTTC.

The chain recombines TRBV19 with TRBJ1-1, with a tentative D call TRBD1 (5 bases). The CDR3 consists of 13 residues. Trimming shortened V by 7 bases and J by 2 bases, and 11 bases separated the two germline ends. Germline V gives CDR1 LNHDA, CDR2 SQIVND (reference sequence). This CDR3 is CASTRVSNTEAFF. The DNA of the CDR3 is TGTGCCAGTACCAGGGTGAGCAACACTGAAGCTTTCTTT.

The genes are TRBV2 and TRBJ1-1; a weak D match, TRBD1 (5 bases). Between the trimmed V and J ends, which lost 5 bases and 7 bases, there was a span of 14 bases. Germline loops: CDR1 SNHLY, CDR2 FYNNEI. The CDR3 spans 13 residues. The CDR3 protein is CASSPDSELEAFF. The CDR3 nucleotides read TGTGCCAGCAGTCCCGACAGCGAACTTGAAGCTTTCTTT.

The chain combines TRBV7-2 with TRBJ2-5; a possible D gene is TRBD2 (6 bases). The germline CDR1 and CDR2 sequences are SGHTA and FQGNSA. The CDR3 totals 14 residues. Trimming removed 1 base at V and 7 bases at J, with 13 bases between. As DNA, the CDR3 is TGTGCCAGCAGCTTAGTTCACGGGAGCGGGACCCAGTACTTC. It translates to CASSLVHGSGTQYF.

CDR3 in amino acids: CASSLGTSGTPYNEQFF. The CDR3 DNA is TGCGCCAGCAGTCTAGGGACTAGCGGGACCCCCTACAATGAGCAGTTCTTC. The chain recombines TRBV5-1 with TRBJ2-1, with 13 bases that match TRBD2. CDR1 is SGHRS and CDR2 is YFSETQ in the germline V gene. CDR3 size: 17 residues. J was trimmed by 2 bases and V by 5 bases; bases with no gene match: 7.

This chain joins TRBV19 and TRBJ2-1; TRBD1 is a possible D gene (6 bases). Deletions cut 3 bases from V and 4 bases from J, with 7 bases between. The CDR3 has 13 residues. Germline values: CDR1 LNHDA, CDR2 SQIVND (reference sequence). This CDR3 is CASSIGQYNEQFF. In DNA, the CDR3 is TGTGCCAGTAGTATTGGACAGTACAATGAGCAGTTCTTC.

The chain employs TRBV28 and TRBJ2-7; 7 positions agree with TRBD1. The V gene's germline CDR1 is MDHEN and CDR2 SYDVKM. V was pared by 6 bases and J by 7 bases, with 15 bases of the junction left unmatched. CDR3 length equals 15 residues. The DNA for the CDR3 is TGTGCCAGCAGCGAAACGGACAGGTTCCTTCGGGAGCAGTACTTC. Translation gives CASSETDRFLREQYF.

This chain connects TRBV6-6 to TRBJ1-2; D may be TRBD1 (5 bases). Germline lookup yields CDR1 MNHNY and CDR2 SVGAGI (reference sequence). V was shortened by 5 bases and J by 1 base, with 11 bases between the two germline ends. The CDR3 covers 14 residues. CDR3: CASSPGRNNYGYTF. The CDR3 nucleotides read TGTGCCAGCAGTCCAGGGAGGAATAACTATGGCTACACCTTC.

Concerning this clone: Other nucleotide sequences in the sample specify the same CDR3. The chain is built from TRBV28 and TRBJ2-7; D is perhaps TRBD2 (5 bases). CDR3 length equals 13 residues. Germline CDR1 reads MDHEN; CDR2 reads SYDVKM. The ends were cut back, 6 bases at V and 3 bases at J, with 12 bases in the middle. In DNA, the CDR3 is TGTGCCAGCAGCCTCGGACTGAGCTACGAGCAGTACTTC. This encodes CASSLGLSYEQYF.

For the CDR3, the DNA is TGCGCCAGCAGCCCGATGGGGACAGCTATCAATGAAAAACTGTTTTTT. Amino acid sequence: CASSPMGTAINEKLFF. The chain carries TRBV5-1 and TRBJ1-4, with 7 bases lining up with TRBD1. Germline lookup yields CDR1 SGHRS and CDR2 YFSETQ. The CDR3 runs to 16 residues. Trimming cost V 4 bases and J 5 bases; bases outside gene matches: 11. Full variable domain (rest looked up from reference TRBV5-1 and TRBJ1-4): KAGVTQTPRYLIKTRGQQVTLSCSPISGHRSVSWYQQTPGQGLQFLFEYFSETQRNKGNFPGRFSGRQFSNSRSEMNVSTLELGDSALYLCASSPMGTAINEKLFFGSGTQLSVL.

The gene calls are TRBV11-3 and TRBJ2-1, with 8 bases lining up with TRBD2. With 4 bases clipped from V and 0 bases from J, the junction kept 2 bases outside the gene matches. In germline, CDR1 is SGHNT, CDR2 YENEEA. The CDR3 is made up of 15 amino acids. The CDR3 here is CASSSGTSSYNEQFF. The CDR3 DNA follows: TGTGCCAGCAGCTCAGGGACTAGCTCCTACAATGAGCAGTTCTTC. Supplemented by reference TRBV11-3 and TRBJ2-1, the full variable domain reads EAGVVQSPRYKIIEKKQPVAFWCNPISGHNTLYWYLQNLGQGPELLIRYENEEAVDDSQLPKDRFSAERLKGVDSTLKIQPAELGDSAVYLCASSSGTSSYNEQFFGPGTRLTVL.

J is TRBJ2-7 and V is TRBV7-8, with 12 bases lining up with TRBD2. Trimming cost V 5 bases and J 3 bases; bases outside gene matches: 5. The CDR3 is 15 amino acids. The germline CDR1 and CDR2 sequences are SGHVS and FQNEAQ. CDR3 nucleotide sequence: TGTGCCAGCAGCCTTCGGACTAGCGGGAACTACGAGCAGTACTTC. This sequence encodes CASSLRTSGNYEQYF.

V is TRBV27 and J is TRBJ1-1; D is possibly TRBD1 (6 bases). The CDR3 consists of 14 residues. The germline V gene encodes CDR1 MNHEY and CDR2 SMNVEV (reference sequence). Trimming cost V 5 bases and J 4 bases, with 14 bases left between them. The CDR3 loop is CASSLSTGFTEAFF. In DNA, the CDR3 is TGTGCCAGCAGTCTTTCTACAGGGTTCACTGAAGCTTTCTTT.

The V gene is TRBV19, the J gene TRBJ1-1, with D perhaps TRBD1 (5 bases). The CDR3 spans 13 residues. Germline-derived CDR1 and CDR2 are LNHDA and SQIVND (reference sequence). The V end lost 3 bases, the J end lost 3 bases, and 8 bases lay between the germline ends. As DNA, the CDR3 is TGTGCCAGTAGTATCCAGGGATACACTGAAGCTTTCTTT. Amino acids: CASSIQGYTEAFF.

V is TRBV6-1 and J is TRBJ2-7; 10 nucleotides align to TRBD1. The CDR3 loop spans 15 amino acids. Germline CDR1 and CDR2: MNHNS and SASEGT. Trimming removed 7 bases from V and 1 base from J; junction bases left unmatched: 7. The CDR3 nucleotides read TGTGCCAGCAATTCCGGGACAGGGGTTTCCTACGAGCAGTACTTC. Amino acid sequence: CASNSGTGVSYEQYF.